This TCR beta chain was sequenced during a study of spatial heterogeneity in lung cancer (dated by TCRdb to about 2019). At the level of the whole study: More beta-chain than alpha-chain transcripts were consistently detected, likely reflecting higher beta-chain transcript abundance. In the raw uncorrected reads, each unique combination of TCR and UMI appeared more than ten times on average. TCR alpha and beta repertoires were quantitatively compared across multiple tumor regions, matched nontumor lung and blood in non-small cell lung cancer. TCR repertoire features were related to nonsynonymous mutation counts determined by whole-exome sequencing of tumor tissue. Both alpha and beta chains were TCR-sequenced in samples taken at surgery, namely 220 tumor regions, around 64 matched nontumor lung samples and 50 to 60 PBMC samples.

This sample's time point label indicates: sample taken at primary tumor resection. Samples were obtained from about 69 patients with early-stage, untreated non-small cell lung cancer from the lung TRACERx cohort. For TCR sequencing, whole RNA was extracted from tumor and nontumor lung tissue, or from cryopreserved PBMC samples, and no cell sorting was done. Patients were selected for TCR sequencing only if sufficient RNA was available from at least two tumor regions. This clonotype has just a few counts. This receptor's antigen is unknown. Qualities for individual bases were not recorded, and no much larger clone is one base off. Per the germline V gene, MNHEY is the CDR1 and SVGAGI is the CDR2. Inclusive of the bounding cysteine and phenylalanine, the CDR3 is 13 residues long. The retained sequence is limited to the CDR3, 39 bases, with the frame set at the first base. After removal of 4 bases from V and 7 bases from J, the junction retains 2 bases not matched to a gene.

The paper as a whole reports these results and caveats: Additional single-cell paired TCR alpha and beta sequencing was considered necessary to confirm, at a functional level, the hypothesis that regional TCRs recognize regional mutations. Ubiquitous expanded tumor TCRs were found in blood more often at tumor resection than at routine follow-up.

The method behind the library was 5' RACE. The data were produced on a NextSeq 500. In the TCR library protocol, a unique molecular identifier was attached to each TCR cDNA molecule so that PCR and sequencing errors could be corrected. The paper's processing steps were these. TCR identification, UMI-based error correction and CDR3 extraction were all carried out with Decombinator tools. Expanded TCRs were defined as those above a frequency of 2 per 1,000, corresponding to the top 1% of the tumor frequency distribution. Renyi diversity was computed with the R vegan package after each repertoire had been subsampled 100 times to 5,000 TCRs. CDR3 similarity networks were constructed using string-kernel similarity of amino acid triplets, with links drawn between CDR3s whose pairwise similarity was above 0.82. TCRdb took the public reads, trimmed them with fastp at Q25, ran MiXCR for clone calling and kept in-frame beta chains. Each CDR3 protein appears once, grouped with its most common genes and DNA. These V and J calls rely on TCRdb rather than the paper's analysis. The sample table contains some 34,000 distinct CDR3 sequences; only one count was recorded for about 7.7% of them. The ten largest clones add up to 29% of the sample.

Sequencing used PBMCs, obtained at surgery. The sequence was collected from a female donor with early-stage non-small cell lung cancer. The chain was built from TRBV6-5 and TRBJ2-3, with 10 middle bases fitting TRBD2. The CDR3 corresponds to CASSLAGGYTQYF. In nucleotides, the sequence is TGTGCCAGCAGTTTAGCGGGAGGTTATACGCAGTATTTT.